This T cell receptor beta chain derives from a study of shared clonotypes between healthy human individuals. CD45RA-negative memory and CD45RA+ naive subsets were split from the CD4+ cells. The assay was immunoSEQ multiplex PCR, and TCRdb's table has in-frame clones only and misses some. The sample has almost 750,000 clones; 72% are singletons. V was clipped by 6 bases and J by 0 bases; unmatched bases: 9. Germline V gene lookup returns CDR1 SGHRS and CDR2 YFSETQ. The CDR3 runs 16 residues. The sequence derives from a young woman in good health. The rearrangement uses TRBV5-1 and TRBJ2-1, with 7 bases identical to TRBD2. Specimen: memory CD4+ T cells sorted from blood. Documented subset: CD45RA-negative fraction. The CDR3 DNA sequence: TGCGCCAGCACTGCGGGAGTTCTCAGCTCCTACAATGAGCAGTTCTTC. Its translation is CASTAGVLSSYNEQFF.